The clone carrying this T cell receptor beta chain was seen repeatedly, ten times or more. What it recognizes is unknown. Sequencing was performed with immunoSEQ multiplex PCR; in TCRdb, only in-frame clones are kept and a portion is missing. The repertoire consists of about 22,000 clones, none detected only once. Germline V lookup: CDR1 SGHVS, CDR2 FQNEAQ. There are 14 residues in the CDR3. V was shortened by 0 bases and J by 6 bases, with 11 bases between the two germline ends. This entry comes from a study of T cells after posttransplantation cyclophosphamide. Study observations and caveats: After PTCy, TRB diversity resembled that of CNI/methotrexate controls.

Sequencing was carried out using PBMCs. The TCR originated in a woman aged 50 to 60 in good health, CMV-negative, and a related stem cell transplant donor. The chain couples TRBV7-8 to TRBJ1-1; D is possibly TRBD1 (6 bases). In nucleotides, the CDR3 is TGTGCCAGCAGCTTAGCCTTCACAGGGCCTGAAGCTTTCTTT. Translating gives CASSLAFTGPEAFF.